This TCR beta chain was found in a study of response to subunit inactivated influenza vaccine. Study results and caveats: Each seasonal influenza vaccination recruits few new T cells, the authors suggested.

Concerning this clonotype: Its target is not known.

MiXCR, run by TCRdb on the RT-PCR reads, gives a single entry per CDR3 protein. The sample shows approximately 700,000 distinct CDR3 sequences, 15% to 19% of them seen only once. Germline V gene sequence: CDR1 DFQATT, CDR2 SNEGSKA (reference sequence). CDR3 length: 14 residues. Trimming pared 5 bases from V and 2 bases from J, leaving 16 bases between. The source of this sequence is a middle-aged man who received an inactivated influenza vaccine. The specimen was PBMCs from blood, collected approximately 12 days after vaccination. V gene TRBV20-1 combines with J gene TRBJ2-7, with D possibly being TRBD2 (5 bases). The CDR3 reads CSAQLALDPYEQYF. DNA of the CDR3: TGCAGTGCTCAGCTAGCCCTTGATCCCTACGAGCAGTACTTC.